This passage covers 17 T cell receptor beta chains from one sample sequenced in a study of CD8 T cells in Susac syndrome (dated by TCRdb to about 2019). Library construction relied on the immunoSEQ multiplex PCR assay. RNA was extracted using the RNeasy kit, and roughly 0.45 to 1 microgram was reverse transcribed with random hexamers. TCRdb reran the public reads through fastp at Q25 and MiXCR, keeping productive beta chains. Merged by CDR3 protein, the rows form single entries marked with the most common genes and DNA. The sample data list 240,000 or so distinct CDR3 sequences, and 90% to 96% of these were observed just once. The top ten hold 0.095% to 0.12% of the sample. Source material: CD4+ T cells from PBMCs. All receptors derive from a human donor with Susac syndrome.

The J gene is TRBJ2-3, the V gene TRBV30; 11 nucleotides align to TRBD2. V lost 3 bases, J lost 1 base, and 3 bases stayed unmatched. The CDR3 consists of 15 residues. Per the germline V gene, CDR1 is GTSNPN and CDR2 is SVGIG (reference sequence). CDR3 in DNA: TGTGCCTGGAGCGTGACTAGCGGGGGCACAGATACGCAGTATTTT. This codes for CAWSVTSGGTDTQYF.

This chain connects TRBV12-3 or TRBV12-4 to TRBJ1-5; no definite D call. The CDR3 consists of 16 residues. Trimming took off 1 base at V and 1 base at J, with 11 bases between the two ends. DNA of the CDR3: TGTGCCAGCAGTTTAGGGGCAGCCGTCAGCAATCAGCCCCAGCATTTT. Amino acids: CASSLGAAVSNQPQHF.

The chain couples TRBV4-2 to TRBJ2-1; 13 bases are shared with TRBD2. This CDR3 comprises 16 residues. The ends lost 2 bases at V and 7 bases at J; junction bases unmatched: 5. Germline V CDR1 and CDR2: LGHNA, YNFKEQ. The CDR3 DNA follows: TGTGCCAGCAGCCAAACCGGGACTAGCGGGATAAATGAGCAGTTCTTC. Amino acid sequence: CASSQTGTSGINEQFF.

Comment on this clonotype: Sequence at one end of the junction differs from germline and may be a read error. The J gene is TRBJ2-1, the V gene TRBV25-1, with 8 bases that match TRBD2. Germline values: CDR1 MGHDK, CDR2 SYGVNS. The CDR3 is made up of 15 amino acids. The CDR3 spells CASQKTSGSDNEQFF. The CDR3 DNA is TGTGCCAGCCAAAAAACTAGCGGCTCCGACAATGAGCAGTTCTTC.

This chain uses TRBV4-1 with TRBJ2-7; D uncertain. Germline loops: CDR1 MGHRA, CDR2 YSYEKL. The CDR3 runs 16 residues. V was pared by 6 bases and J by 5 bases, with 23 bases between. CDR3 sequence (DNA): TGCGCCAGCAGTCGAAATCTAGGAATTGACTTCGACGAGCAGTACTTC. It yields the protein CASSRNLGIDFDEQYF.

The chain has TRBV6-5 and TRBJ2-7; TRBD2 matches 7 bases. Losses at the gene ends were 4 bases for V and 4 bases for J; bases not matched to a gene: 10. The CDR3 contains 15 residues. CDR1 MNHEY and CDR2 SVGAGI come from the germline V gene. DNA of the CDR3: TGTGCCAGCAGTTTGGGAAACTGGGGGGGGTACGAGCAGTACTTC. Its translation is CASSLGNWGGYEQYF.

This chain links TRBV7-2 with TRBJ1-1; D gene ambiguous. There are 12 residues in the CDR3. Trimming removed 5 bases from V and 5 bases from J, with 9 bases in between. Germline CDR1 and CDR2: SGHTA and FQGNSA. DNA for the CDR3: TGTGCCAGCAGCAAAGGATGGACTGAAGCTTTCTTT. This sequence encodes CASSKGWTEAFF.

This clonotype appeared once. The chain combines TRBV7-2 with TRBJ1-1; D might be TRBD1 (6 bases). The CDR3 extends over 14 amino acids. Between the trimmed V and J ends, which lost 4 bases and 4 bases, there was a span of 13 bases. Germline V gives CDR1 SGHTA, CDR2 FQGNSA. The CDR3 bases are TGTGCCAGCAGCTCCGCGGGGGCCATCACTGAAGCTTTCTTT. Residues: CASSSAGAITEAFF.

V usage is TRBV30 and J usage is TRBJ2-7; TRBD1 might be the D (5 bases). The CDR3 is made up of 12 amino acids. Germline V CDR1 and CDR2: GTSNPN, SVGIG (reference sequence). Trimming stripped 3 bases from V and 2 bases from J, with 8 bases between. The CDR3: CAWSPGTYEQYF. As DNA, the CDR3 is TGTGCCTGGAGCCCAGGGACCTACGAGCAGTACTTC.

The chain uses TRBV7-9 and TRBJ1-1; D remains unclear. Trimming took off 4 bases at V and 1 base at J, with 16 bases between the two ends. This CDR3 has 16 residues. The V gene's germline CDR1 is SEHNR and CDR2 FQNEAQ (reference sequence). CDR3 sequence (DNA): TGTGCCAGCAGCTCCTTCTCGGGAGTAAAGAACACTGAAGCTTTCTTT. Its translation is CASSSFSGVKNTEAFF.

The chain employs TRBV20-1 and TRBJ1-5; D gene unclear. The germline V gene encodes CDR1 DFQATT and CDR2 SNEGSKA (reference sequence). The V end was cut by 2 bases, the J end by 2 bases, with 16 bases between. CDR3 length: 16 residues. For the CDR3, the DNA is TGCAGTGCTAGACGGGGTTCCCCAAGTGGCAATCAGCCCCAGCATTTT. Translation gives CSARRGSPSGNQPQHF.

The V gene is TRBV28, the J gene TRBJ2-5, with 7 positions matching TRBD2. Trimming took 5 bases from V and 2 from J; bases not matched to a gene: 8. The CDR3 covers 15 residues. CDR1 and CDR2 from the germline V gene are MDHEN and SYDVKM. For the CDR3, the DNA is TGTGCCAGCAGTCCCCGACTAGCCTGGCAAGAGACCCAGTACTTC. Its translation: CASSPRLAWQETQYF.

This chain links TRBV4-2 with TRBJ2-3; 12 bases are shared with TRBD2. Losses at the gene ends were 0 bases for V and 5 bases for J; bases not matched to a gene: 6. This CDR3 has 17 amino acids. Germline CDR1 LGHNA, CDR2 YNFKEQ. The chain's CDR3 is CASSQEPLAGGIDTQYF. CDR3 DNA: TGTGCCAGCAGCCAAGAACCACTAGCGGGAGGCATAGATACGCAGTATTTT.

The chain combines TRBV27 with TRBJ2-3, with D possibly matching TRBD2 (5 bases). Germline CDR1 reads MNHEY; CDR2 reads SMNVEV (reference sequence). The CDR3 sequence is 14 residues long. Trimming took 3 bases from V and 2 from J, leaving 9 bases between them. DNA of the CDR3: TGTGCCAGCAGTTTTCGACTAAACACAGATACGCAGTATTTT. The encoded protein is CASSFRLNTDTQYF.

This sequence joins TRBV4-2 and TRBJ2-6, with D unresolved. Trimming left V 3 bases short and J 0 bases short, with 6 bases between. The germline V gene encodes CDR1 LGHNA and CDR2 YNFKEQ. This CDR3 has 15 residues. The CDR3 DNA reads TGTGCCAGCAGCCACGGAGACTCTGGGGCCAACGTCCTGACTTTC. Amino acids: CASSHGDSGANVLTF.

CDR3: CASSLRQGGYEQYF. The CDR3 DNA reads as TGTGCCAGCAGCTTGAGACAGGGGGGCTACGAGCAGTACTTC. The V gene is TRBV7-6, the J gene TRBJ2-7; 9 bases fit TRBD1. This CDR3 has 14 amino acids. J gave up 3 bases and V 3 bases, and 3 bases lay outside the gene matches. Germline V lookup: CDR1 SGHVS, CDR2 FNYEAQ. The whole variable domain, filled in from reference TRBV7-6 and TRBJ2-7, reads GAGVSQSPRYKVTKRGQDVALRCDPISGHVSLYWYRQALGQGPEFLTYFNYEAQQDKSGLPNDRFSAERPEGSISTLTIQRTEQRDSAMYRCASSLRQGGYEQYFGPGTRLTVT.

The chain carries TRBV5-1 and TRBJ2-5, with D possibly being TRBD2 (5 bases). The CDR3 extends over 14 amino acids. Germline V lookup: CDR1 SGHRS, CDR2 YFSETQ. Trimming took 0 bases from V and 2 from J, leaving 8 bases between them. The CDR3: CASSLERGQETQYF. The CDR3 region has the DNA TGCGCCAGCAGCTTGGAGAGAGGGCAAGAGACCCAGTACTTC.